What follows describes a single TCR beta chain. No antigen is known for it. The record has no base qualities; no much larger clone is one base away. Participants in the prospective study were aged 18 to 89 years, lived in under 30 United States geographic areas, and enrolled through a virtual design. In the prospective study, participants were assigned to cohorts based on the clinical history participants reported in a screening survey and a study questionnaire. For ImmuneRACE Cohort 3, a participant was defined as recovered based on two consecutive negative NP/OP PCR tests, clearance by a healthcare professional, or resolution of symptoms. Mobile phlebotomists in the prospective study collected whole blood, serum and a nasopharyngeal or oropharyngeal swab from every participant. Over a roughly 2-month period, participants in the prospective study had the option of providing additional blood draws and questionnaires. Before DNA extraction, prospective study blood samples were shipped either frozen or at room temperature.

The data were taken from a study of blood T cell repertoires in COVID-19 (dated by TCRdb to 2020 to 2021). Background on the whole study: The collaborator samples originated in the United States, Italy and Spain and spanned the acute and convalescent phases of COVID-19. Sample metadata almost always included a de-identified subject ID, COVID-19 status, age in years and sex. The prospective study material was composed of cDNA or gDNA derived from T cells, B-cell-depleted T cells, or PBMCs. Where available, HLA class I and class II types were obtained from metadata supplied by the sample provider rather than from assay-based typing. The dataset comprised deeply sampled blood TCRbeta repertoires from subjects exposed to, actively infected with, or recovered from COVID-19. The repertoires were released in a freely available public database intended as a resource for research on the immune response to SARS-CoV-2. The samples were drawn from the first 160 participants of the ongoing ImmuneRACE study and from 950 to 1,500 subjects provided by 6 global collaborators. The full study reports these points: The amount of clinical and demographic metadata varied by source and participant and was provided uncurated.

The immunoSEQ Assay, a bias-controlled multiplex PCR, was used to amplify TCRbeta CDR3 regions from genomic DNA. Per the original workflow: Nucleated cell counts per sample were estimated from amplification of reference gene primers within the assay. To quantify the absolute abundance of each unique TCRbeta CDR3 rearrangement, sequence reads were collapsed and filtered. For each sample, productive Simpson clonality was calculated by taking the square root of Simpson's diversity index across productive rearrangements. This is the immuneACCESS table as TCRdb keeps it, with only in-frame sequences that have V and J called. A part of the clones is gone; compared with another copy, unresolved V genes explain less than half, and the rest is unexplained. That table gives V, J and clone size, and the DNA gave D and trimming. The sample profile shows about 330,000 clones; under 95% of them were found once. 15% to 20% of the sample comes from the top ten.

The receptor was isolated from a woman under 40 who had recovered from COVID-19. Sequenced: PBMCs or T cells enriched from blood (not recorded which).

The CDR3: CASSDRLAGLDTQYF. The DNA reads as follows: TGTGCCAGCAGCGATCGACTAGCGGGATTGGATACGCAGTATTTT. The chain joins TRBV6-2 or TRBV6-3 to TRBJ2-3; 11 central bases correspond to TRBD2. The germline V gene sets CDR1 to MNHEY and CDR2 to SVGEGT. Relative to germline, V is missing 6 bases and J is missing 6 bases, with 8 bases of the junction outside any gene match. The CDR3 runs 15 amino acids, cysteine and phenylalanine included. Only CDR3 DNA remains: 45 bases, in frame from the first base.